This T cell receptor (beta chain) was recorded in a study of cytomegalovirus exposure and HLA in healthy donors. Study-level points and caveats: Reports described diagnosis of cytomegalovirus status by the classifier as highly specific and sensitive. Cytomegalovirus association was listed for 164 TCR beta chains.

The assay was immunoSEQ multiplex PCR, and TCRdb's table has in-frame clones only and misses some. The profile shows about 360,000 clones, approximately 90% of them singletons. Note on this clone: Its antigen is not identified.

The sequence was collected from a young woman in good health and CMV-seronegative. Sequencing used PBMCs.

CDR3 nucleotides: TGTGCCAGCAGCGCCCGACAGACTAGCGTGCCCTACGAGCAGTACTTC. Amino acid sequence: CASSARQTSVPYEQYF. V usage is TRBV9 and J usage is TRBJ2-7; TRBD2 agrees at 8 bases. Germline V CDR1 and CDR2: SGDLS, YYNGEE. J was trimmed by 2 bases and V by 3 bases; bases with no gene match: 10. The CDR3 has 16 residues.